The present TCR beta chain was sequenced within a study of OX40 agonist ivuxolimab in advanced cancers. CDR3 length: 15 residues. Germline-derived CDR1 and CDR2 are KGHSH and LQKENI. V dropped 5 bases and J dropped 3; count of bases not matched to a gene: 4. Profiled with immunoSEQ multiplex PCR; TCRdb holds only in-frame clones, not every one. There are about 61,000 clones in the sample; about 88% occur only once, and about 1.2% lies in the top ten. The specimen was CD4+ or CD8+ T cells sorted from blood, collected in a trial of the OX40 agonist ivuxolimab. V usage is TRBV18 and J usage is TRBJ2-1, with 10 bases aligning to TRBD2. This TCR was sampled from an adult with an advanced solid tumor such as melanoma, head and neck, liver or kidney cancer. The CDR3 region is CASSSRTSGYNEQFF. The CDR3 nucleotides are TGTGCCAGCTCATCTCGGACTAGCGGCTACAATGAGCAGTTCTTC. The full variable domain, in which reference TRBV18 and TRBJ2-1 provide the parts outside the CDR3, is NAGVMQNPRHLVRRRGQEARLRCSPMKGHSHVYWYRQLPEEGLKFMVYLQKENIIDESGMPKERFSAEFPKEGPSILRIQQVVRGDSAAYFCASSSRTSGYNEQFFGPGTRLTVL.